The source of this TCR beta chain is a study of blood T cell repertoires in COVID-19. Study as a whole: The samples span acute and convalescent COVID-19 from the United States, Italy and Spain. From T cells, B-cell-depleted T cells, or PBMCs came the material, which was cDNA or gDNA.

Trimming shortened V by 4 bases and J by 4 bases, and 7 bases separated the two germline ends. CDR1 SNHLY and CDR2 FYNNEI come from the germline V gene. The CDR3 has 13 amino acids. As processed by the authors: Nucleated cell number was recorded as an estimate derived from reference gene primer amplification. Using immunoSEQ multiplex PCR, the repertoire was profiled, and TCRdb retains in-frame clones only, with some absent. V, J and clone size are those of that table, while D and trimming were read from the DNA. The table lists 98,000 or so clones, 75% to 90% of them singletons. The Seattle patients, enrolled during active infection, were followed longitudinally.

Sequences were obtained from peripheral blood. V and J are TRBV2 and TRBJ2-2; no firm D call. The TCR sequence derives from a man aged 55-75 years with COVID-19, enrolled during active disease. CDR3 region: CASSVGITGELFF. CDR3 nucleotides: TGTGCCAGCAGTGTTGGCATCACCGGGGAGCTGTTTTTT.